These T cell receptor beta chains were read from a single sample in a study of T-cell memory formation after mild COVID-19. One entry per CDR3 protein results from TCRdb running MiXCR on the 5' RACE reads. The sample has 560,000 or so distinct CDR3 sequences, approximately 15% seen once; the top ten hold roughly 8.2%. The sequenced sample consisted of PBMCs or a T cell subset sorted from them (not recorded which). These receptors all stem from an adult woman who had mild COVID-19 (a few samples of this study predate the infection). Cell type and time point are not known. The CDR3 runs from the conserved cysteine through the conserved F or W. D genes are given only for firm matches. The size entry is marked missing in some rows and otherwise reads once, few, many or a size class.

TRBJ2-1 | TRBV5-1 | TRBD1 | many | TGCGCCAGCACGAAAATTCAGGGGGCGTTGAGCAATGAGCAGTTCTTC | CASTKIQGALSNEQFF
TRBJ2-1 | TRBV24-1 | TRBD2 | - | TGTGCCACCAGTGATTATGCGGGGGGGCAAAATGAGCAGTTCTTC | CATSDYAGGQNEQFF
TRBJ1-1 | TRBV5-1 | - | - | TGCGCCAGCAGCTCCAGGACCGGAGGCGGGGACACTGAAGCTTTCTTT | CASSSRTGGGDTEAFF
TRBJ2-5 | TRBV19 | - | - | TGTGCCAGTAGTATCTTAGGGGCTCGGGAGACCCAGTACTTC | CASSILGARETQYF
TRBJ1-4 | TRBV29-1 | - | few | TGCAGCGTTATAAGGACAGCTAATGAAAAACTGTTTTTT | CSVIRTANEKLFF
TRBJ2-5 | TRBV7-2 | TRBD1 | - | TGTGCCAGCAGTTCTAACCCGGGACAGCGCGAGACCCAGTACTTC | CASSSNPGQRETQYF
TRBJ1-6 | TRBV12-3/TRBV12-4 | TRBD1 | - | TGTGCCAGCAGTTCCCGACAGGGGGGCAATTCACCCCTCCACTTT | CASSSRQGGNSPLHF
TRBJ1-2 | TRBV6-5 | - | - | TGTGCCAGCAGTTACTCGCAGCTCCAGTTTGGCTACACCTTC | CASSYSQLQFGYTF
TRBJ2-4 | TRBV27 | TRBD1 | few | TGTGCCAGCAGTAGACGACAGGGTTCGAAAAACATTCAGTACTTC | CASSRRQGSKNIQYF
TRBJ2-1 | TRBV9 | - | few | TGTGCCAGCAGCGTAGAAGGAGACGACAATGAGCAGTTCTTC | CASSVEGDDNEQFF
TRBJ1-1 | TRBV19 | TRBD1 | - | TGTGTCACAGGGGCGAACACTGAAGCTTTCTTT | CVTGANTEAFF
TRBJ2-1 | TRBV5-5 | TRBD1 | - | TGTGCCAGCAGCAATTCCCAGGGGGCAGCCTACAATGAGCAGTTCTTC | CASSNSQGAAYNEQFF
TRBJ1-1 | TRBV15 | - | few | TGTGCCACCAGCAGGGCACCGAGGGTTCACCAGAACACTGAAGCTTTCTTT | CATSRAPRVHQNTEAFF
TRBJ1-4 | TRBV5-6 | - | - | TGTGCCAGCAGCTTGGCCGGACACCCAGAAAAACTGTTTTTT | CASSLAGHPEKLFF
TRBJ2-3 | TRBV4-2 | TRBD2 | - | TGTGCCAGCAGCCAAACTAGCGGTACTACCCTCAGCACAGATACGCAGTATTTT | CASSQTSGTTLSTDTQYF
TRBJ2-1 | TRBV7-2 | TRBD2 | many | TGTGCCAGCCGCGGACTAGCGGGGGGGCCTAGCTCCTACAATGAGCAGTTCTTC | CASRGLAGGPSSYNEQFF
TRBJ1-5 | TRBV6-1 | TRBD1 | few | TGTGCCAGCAGCGGGACAGGGGGGCTTCAGCCCCAGCATTTT | CASSGTGGLQPQHF
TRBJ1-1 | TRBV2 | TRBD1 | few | TGTGCCAGCAGAGGGACAGGGTGGGAGACTGAAGCTTTCTTT | CASRGTGWETEAFF
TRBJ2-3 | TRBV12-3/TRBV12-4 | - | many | TGTGCCAGCAGTTTAGCGTGGGGGGCCTTTTTTGCAGATACGCAGTATTTT | CASSLAWGAFFADTQYF
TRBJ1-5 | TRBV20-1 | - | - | TGCAGTGCTAGCCGCAGGGATAGCAATCAGCCCCAGCATTTT | CSASRRDSNQPQHF
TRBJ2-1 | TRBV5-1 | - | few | TGCGCCAGCAGCTTGGTGGGGAGTGGCTCCTACAATGAGCAGTTCTTC | CASSLVGSGSYNEQFF
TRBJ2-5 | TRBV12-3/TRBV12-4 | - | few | TGTGCCAGCAGTTTGTCCCTTGTCGGGACAGAGACCCAGTACTTC | CASSLSLVGTETQYF
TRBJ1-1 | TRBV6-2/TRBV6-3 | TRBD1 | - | TGTGCCAGCAGCCGCGGACAGGGATGGAACACTGAAGCTTTCTTT | CASSRGQGWNTEAFF
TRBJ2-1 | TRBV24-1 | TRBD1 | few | TGTGCCACCAGTGATAGCCCCGTGGGGACAGATGAGCAGTTCTTC | CATSDSPVGTDEQFF
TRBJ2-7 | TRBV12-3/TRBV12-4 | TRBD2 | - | TGTGCCAGCAGTACCGGGACTAGCGGAGTCTTCTCCTACGAGCAGTACTTC | CASSTGTSGVFSYEQYF
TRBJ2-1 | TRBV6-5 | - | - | TGTGCCAGCAGGTCGGAGTGGGCCGGTGAGCAGTTCTTC | CASRSEWAGEQFF
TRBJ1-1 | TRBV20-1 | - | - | TGCAGTGCTAGAGATCCCAGGGGAAACACTGAAGCTTTCTTT | CSARDPRGNTEAFF
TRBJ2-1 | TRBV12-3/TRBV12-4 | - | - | TGTGCCAGCAGCCGCGGAGGGGGGCCCGATGAGCAGTTCTTC | CASSRGGGPDEQFF
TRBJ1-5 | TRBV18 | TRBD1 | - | TGTGCCAGCTCCCAGTCAGACAGGGTTGGTCAGCCCCAGCATTTT | CASSQSDRVGQPQHF
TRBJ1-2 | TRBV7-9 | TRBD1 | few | TGTGCCAGCAGCTTAGTGGGCGACAGGGGAAGCGGCTACACCTTC | CASSLVGDRGSGYTF
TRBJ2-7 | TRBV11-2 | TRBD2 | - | TGTGCCAGCAGCCCCCAAACTAGCGGGGACGAGCAGTACTTC | CASSPQTSGDEQYF
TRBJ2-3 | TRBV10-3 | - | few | TGTGCCATCAGGAACGAGCGGGCCCGAGACACAGATACGCAGTATTTT | CAIRNERARDTDTQYF
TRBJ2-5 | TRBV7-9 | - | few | TGTGCCAGCAGCTTGTCTTGGGAGACCCAGTACTTC | CASSLSWETQYF
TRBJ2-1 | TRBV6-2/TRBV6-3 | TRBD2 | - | TGTGCCAGCAGCTTGCTCTTATCGGGACTAGCGACAACCTACAATGAGCAGTTCTTC | CASSLLLSGLATTYNEQFF
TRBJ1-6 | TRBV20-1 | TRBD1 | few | TGCAGTGCTAGAGAACAGGGACAGCGTAATTCACCCCTCCACTTT | CSAREQGQRNSPLHF
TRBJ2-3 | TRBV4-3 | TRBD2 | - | TGCGCCAGCAGCCCCACGCGGGAGAGCTTTCGTGCGCAGTATTTT | CASSPTRESFRAQYF
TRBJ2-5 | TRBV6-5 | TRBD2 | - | TGTGCCAGCAGTTACGCGGGGGGGTTCCAAGAGACCCAGTACTTC | CASSYAGGFQETQYF
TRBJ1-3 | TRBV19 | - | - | TGTGCCAGCTCCTTTGGCGCTGGAAACACCATATATTTT | CASSFGAGNTIYF
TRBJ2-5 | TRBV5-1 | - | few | TGCGCCAGCAGCTTTCACGCCTTGGAAGAGACCCAGTACTTC | CASSFHALEETQYF
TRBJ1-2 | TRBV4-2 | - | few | TGTGCCAGCAGCCAAGAGGACCCCGGGGGCTATGGCTACACCTTC | CASSQEDPGGYGYTF
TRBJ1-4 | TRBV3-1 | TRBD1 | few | TGTGCCAGCAGCCTCAGGGGGCTGTCTAATGAAAAACTGTTTTTT | CASSLRGLSNEKLFF
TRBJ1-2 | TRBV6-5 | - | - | TGTGCCAGCAGGTCCCAGCTAAACTATGGCTACACCTTC | CASRSQLNYGYTF